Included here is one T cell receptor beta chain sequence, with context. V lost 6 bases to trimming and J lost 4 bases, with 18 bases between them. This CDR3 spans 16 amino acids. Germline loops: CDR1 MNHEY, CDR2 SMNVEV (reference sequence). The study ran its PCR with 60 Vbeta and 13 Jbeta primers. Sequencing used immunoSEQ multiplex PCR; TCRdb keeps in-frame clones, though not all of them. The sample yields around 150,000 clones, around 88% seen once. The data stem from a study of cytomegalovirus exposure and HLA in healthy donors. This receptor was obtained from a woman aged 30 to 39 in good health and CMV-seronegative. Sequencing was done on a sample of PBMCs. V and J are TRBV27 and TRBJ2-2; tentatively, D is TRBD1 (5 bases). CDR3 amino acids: CASSQFAVGRTGELFF. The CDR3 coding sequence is TGTGCCAGCAGCCAGTTCGCCGTGGGGCGCACCGGGGAGCTGTTTTTT.